The present T cell receptor beta chain was sequenced within a study of shared T cell receptors in the human thymus. V lost 0 bases, J lost 5 bases, and 2 bases stayed unmatched. The CDR3 extends over 14 amino acids. Germline V lookup: CDR1 SGHRS, CDR2 YFSETQ. Sequencing was performed with immunoSEQ multiplex PCR; in TCRdb, only in-frame clones are kept and a portion is missing. Of about 380,000 clones in the sample, 85% to 95% are singletons; the top ten hold approximately 0.02%. The sequence was obtained from a human donor. The chain couples TRBV5-1 to TRBJ2-5, with 9 bases aligning to TRBD2. Sequenced: thymocytes. This chain's CDR3 is CASSLVSGGETQYF. The CDR3 DNA reads as TGCGCCAGCAGCTTGGTGAGCGGGGGGGAGACCCAGTACTTC.